The present T cell receptor (beta chain) was sequenced within a study of blood T cell repertoires in COVID-19. CDR1 is MGHDK, CDR2 SYGVNS, per germline. Trimming stripped 8 bases from V and 5 bases from J, with 7 bases between. The CDR3 totals 11 residues. Sequenced by immunoSEQ multiplex PCR; TCRdb stores in-frame clones only, minus some. The table lists roughly 200,000 clones, approximately 80% of them singletons. This clonotype was sampled from a man in his forties who had recovered from COVID-19. V and J are TRBV25-1 and TRBJ2-1, with D unresolved. The sequencing input was PBMCs or T cells enriched from blood (not recorded which). The CDR3 reads CASSRNNEQFF. In nucleotides, the CDR3 is TGTGCCAGCTCTAGAAACAATGAGCAGTTCTTC. Based on the CDR3 plus reference TRBV25-1 and TRBJ2-1, the full variable domain is EADIYQTPRYLVIGTGKKITLECSQTMGHDKMYWYQQDPGMELHLIHYSYGVNSTEKGDLSSESTVSRIRTEHFPLTLESARPSHTSQYLCASSRNNEQFFGPGTRLTVL.